This T cell receptor (beta chain) was profiled in a study of T cells after yellow fever vaccination. Study results and limitations: Most primary-vaccination clones reappeared after the booster (96% CD4, 88% CD8).

Each CDR3 protein is one row after TCRdb ran MiXCR on the 5' RACE reads. The table has a few hundred thousand distinct CDR3 sequences, 10% to 15% seen once; the top ten hold 0.5% to 0.6%. In regard to this clonotype: The antigen is not known.

V lost 5 bases and J 6 bases, leaving 14 bases between the germline ends. The CDR3 is 14 residues long. The chain carries TRBV12-3 or TRBV12-4 and TRBJ2-1; weak D call: TRBD1 (6 bases). The sample consisted of CD4+ T cells sorted from PBMCs, taken 45 days after the yellow fever booster vaccination. This sequence was found in a man aged 30 to 45 who received the YFV17D yellow fever vaccine. The CDR3 nucleotides read TGTGCCAGCAGTCCCTCACAGGGATTCAATGAGCAGTTCTTC. This encodes CASSPSQGFNEQFF.